Sequencing of this T cell receptor beta chain was carried out in a study of cytomegalovirus exposure and HLA in healthy donors. The V end was cut by 5 bases, the J end by 1 base, with 12 bases between. The CDR3 sequence is 15 residues long. CDR1 and CDR2 (germline): SEHNR, FQNEAQ (reference sequence). The PCR was carried out with 60 Vbeta primers and 13 Jbeta primers. Clones were sequenced by immunoSEQ multiplex PCR, and TCRdb holds only the in-frame ones, with some missing. The sample has more than 50,000 clones; about two thirds are singletons. V and J are TRBV7-9 and TRBJ2-1, with D possibly being TRBD2 (6 bases). This clonotype originated in a woman in her forties or fifties in good health and CMV-seropositive. Material for sequencing was PBMCs. CDR3 in DNA: TGTGCCAGCAGCACAACCGGGACTTCCTACAATGAGCAGTTCTTC. Translated, it gives CASSTTGTSYNEQFF.